The clone carrying this T cell receptor (beta chain) was seen only a few times. This CDR3 region has 17 residues. V lost 1 base and J 4 bases, leaving 18 bases between the germline ends. Germline CDR1 and CDR2: LNHDA and SQIVND (reference sequence). TCRdb passed the RT-PCR reads through MiXCR, listing each CDR3 protein once. This table holds roughly 230,000 distinct CDR3 sequences, roughly an eighth found once. This sample was included in a study of patients and donors after allogeneic stem cell transplantation. The TCR comes from a human donor who was either an allogeneic HSCT recipient or a stem cell or donor lymphocyte infusion donor (not recorded which). It is not recorded whose cells these are; they may come from a transplant donor. The chain is built from TRBV19 and TRBJ2-3, with D possibly TRBD2 on 5 matching bases. Sequencing was performed on blood, either unsorted or a sorted T cell fraction (not recorded which). The CDR3 sequence: CASSIGGDLRRADTQYF. In nucleotides, the CDR3 is TGTGCCAGTAGTATAGGGGGAGACCTTCGCCGGGCAGATACGCAGTATTTT.